These 6 T cell receptor beta chains share one sample of origin, sequenced in a study of T cell responses to AZD1222 COVID-19 vaccine. The data were produced by immunoSEQ multiplex PCR, yet TCRdb's version contains in-frame clones alone and is incomplete. The table lists approximately 120,000 clones, around 84% of them singletons, with over 25% in the top ten. This sample comprised peripheral blood, obtained 28 days after the second AZD1222 dose. The receptors here all came from an adult who received the AZD1222 COVID-19 vaccine.

J is TRBJ2-2 and V is TRBV11-3; 8 bases are a match to TRBD2. V lost 0 bases to trimming and J lost 6 bases; unmatched junction nucleotides: 0. Germline CDR1 SGHNT, CDR2 YENEEA. There are 14 residues in the CDR3. CDR3 in amino acids: CASSLDSGAGELFF. The CDR3 nucleotides are TGTGCCAGCAGCTTAGATAGCGGGGCCGGGGAGCTGTTTTTT.

The CDR3: CASSVGLSYEQYF. The CDR3 coding sequence is TGTGCCAGCAGTGTTGGGCTCTCCTACGAGCAGTACTTC. The rearrangement uses TRBV2 and TRBJ2-7, with no clear D. V was trimmed by 4 bases and J by 0 bases, leaving 7 bases between them. This CDR3 contains 13 residues. CDR1 is SNHLY and CDR2 is FYNNEI in the germline V gene.

This clone came up once. V gene TRBV7-2 combines with J gene TRBJ1-1, with unresolved D. The CDR3 has 13 residues. Germline assignment: CDR1 SGHTA and CDR2 FQGNSA. Trimming removed 5 bases at V and 7 bases at J, with 14 bases between. The CDR3 DNA sequence: TGTGCCAGCAGCCTCTCGGACGGGTTTGAAGCTTTCTTT. Protein product: CASSLSDGFEAFF. Full variable domain (outside the CDR3, taken from reference TRBV7-2 and TRBJ1-1): GAGVSQSPSNKVTEKGKDVELRCDPISGHTALYWYRQSLGQGLEFLIYFQGNSAPDKSGLPSDRFSAERTGGSVSTLTIQRTQQEDSAVYLCASSLSDGFEAFFGQGTRLTVV.

In its sample, this clone was seen a few times. The chain links TRBV30 to TRBJ2-1; the D gene could be TRBD1 or TRBD2 (5 bases each). There are 12 residues in the CDR3. V was trimmed by 8 bases and J by 1 base, leaving 9 bases between them. Germline CDR1 reads GTSNPN; CDR2 reads SVGIG (reference sequence). The CDR3 DNA reads as TGTGCCACGGGGCGTTCCTACAATGAGCAGTTCTTC. This encodes CATGRSYNEQFF.

J is TRBJ1-1 and V is TRBV7-6; D gene ambiguous. V was trimmed by 3 bases and J by 1 base, leaving 6 bases between them. Germline CDR1 SGHVS, CDR2 FNYEAQ. The CDR3 has 13 amino acids. The CDR3 coding sequence is TGTGCCAGCAGCTTTCGGGAGAACACTGAAGCTTTCTTT. Translating gives CASSFRENTEAFF.

Notes on this clone: Other DNA sequences from this sample encode an identical CDR3 as well. V gene TRBV10-1 combines with J gene TRBJ1-1, with D uncertain. This CDR3 has 13 amino acids. Trimming removed 0 bases at V and 5 bases at J, with 7 bases between. In germline, CDR1 is WNHNN, CDR2 SYGVQD (reference sequence). CDR3 protein: CASSESTGTEAFF. The CDR3 DNA sequence: TGCGCCAGCAGTGAGTCGACTGGGACTGAAGCTTTCTTT.